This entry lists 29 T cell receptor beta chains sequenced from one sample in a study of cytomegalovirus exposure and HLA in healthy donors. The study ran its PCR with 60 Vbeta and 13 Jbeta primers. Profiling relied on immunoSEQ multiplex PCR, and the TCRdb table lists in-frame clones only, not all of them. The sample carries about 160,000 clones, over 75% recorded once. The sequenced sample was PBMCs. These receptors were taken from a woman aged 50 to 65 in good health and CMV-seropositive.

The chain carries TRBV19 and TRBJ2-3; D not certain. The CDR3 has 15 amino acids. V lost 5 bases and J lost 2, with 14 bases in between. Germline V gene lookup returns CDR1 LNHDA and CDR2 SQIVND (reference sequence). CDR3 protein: CASSPLANPTDTQYF. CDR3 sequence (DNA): TGTGCCAGTAGTCCTCTCGCGAATCCCACAGATACGCAGTATTTT.

DNA of the CDR3: TGTGCCAGCAGTGAAGAGGCAGGGATCTACAATGAGCAGTTCTTC. Translated, it gives CASSEEAGIYNEQFF. The gene calls are TRBV2 and TRBJ2-1; weak D call: TRBD1 (5 bases). This CDR3 has 15 residues. Trimming stripped 1 base from V and 3 bases from J, with 10 bases between. Germline CDR1 SNHLY, CDR2 FYNNEI.

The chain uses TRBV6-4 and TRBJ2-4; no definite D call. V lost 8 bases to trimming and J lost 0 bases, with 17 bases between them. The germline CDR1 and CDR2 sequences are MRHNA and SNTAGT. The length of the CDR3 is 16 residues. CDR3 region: CASLFQEKEAKNIQYF. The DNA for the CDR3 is TGTGCCAGCCTCTTTCAGGAAAAAGAAGCCAAAAACATTCAGTACTTC.

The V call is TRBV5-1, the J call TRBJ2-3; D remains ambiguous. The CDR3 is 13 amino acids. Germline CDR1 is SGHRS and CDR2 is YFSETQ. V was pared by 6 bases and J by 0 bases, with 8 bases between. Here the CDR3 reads CASKPQSTDTQYF. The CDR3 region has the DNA TGCGCCAGCAAACCTCAGAGCACAGATACGCAGTATTTT.

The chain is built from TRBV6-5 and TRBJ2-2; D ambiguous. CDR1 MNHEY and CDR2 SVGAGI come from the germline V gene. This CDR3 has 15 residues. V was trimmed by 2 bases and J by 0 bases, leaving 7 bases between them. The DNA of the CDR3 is TGTGCCAGCAGTTACGTGGAGTCGAACACCGGGGAGCTGTTTTTT. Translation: CASSYVESNTGELFF.

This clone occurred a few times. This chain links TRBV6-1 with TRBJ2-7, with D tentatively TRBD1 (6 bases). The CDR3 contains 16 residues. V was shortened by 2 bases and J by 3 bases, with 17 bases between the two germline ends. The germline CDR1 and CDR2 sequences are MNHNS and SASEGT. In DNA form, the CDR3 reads TGTGCCAGCAGTGAACGGGCAGGGGTCGAAGGCTACGAGCAGTACTTC. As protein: CASSERAGVEGYEQYF.

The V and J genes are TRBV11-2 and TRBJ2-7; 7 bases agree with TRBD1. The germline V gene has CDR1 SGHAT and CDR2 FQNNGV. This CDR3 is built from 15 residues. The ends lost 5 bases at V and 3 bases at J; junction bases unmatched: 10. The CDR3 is CASSKRGTADYEQYF. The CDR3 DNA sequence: TGTGCCAGCAGCAAAAGGGGGACAGCCGACTACGAGCAGTACTTC.

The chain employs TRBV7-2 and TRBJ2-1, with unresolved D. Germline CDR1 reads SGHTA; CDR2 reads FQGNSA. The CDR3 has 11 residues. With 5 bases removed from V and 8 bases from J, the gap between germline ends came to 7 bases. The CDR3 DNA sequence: TGTGCCAGCAGCATAAAATATGAGCAGTTCTTC. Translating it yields CASSIKYEQFF.

CDR3 DNA: TGTGCCAGCAGCTTATCCAGTAACACTGAAGCTTTCTTT. This gives the protein CASSLSSNTEAFF. The chain uses TRBV7-9 and TRBJ1-1; no clear D gene. Trimming cost V 2 bases and J 2 bases, with 6 bases left between them. Germline CDR1 SEHNR, CDR2 FQNEAQ (reference sequence). This CDR3 has 13 residues.

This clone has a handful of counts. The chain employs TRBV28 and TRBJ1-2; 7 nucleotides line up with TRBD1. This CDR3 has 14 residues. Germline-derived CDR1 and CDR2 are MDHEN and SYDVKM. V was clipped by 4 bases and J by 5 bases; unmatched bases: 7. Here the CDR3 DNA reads TGTGCCAGCAGTTATTTAGGGGGCGTATATGGCTACACCTTC. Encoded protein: CASSYLGGVYGYTF.

Written as DNA, the CDR3 is TGTGCCAGCAGCTCGGGGGGGCTCTCCTACGAGCAGTACTTC. It codes for CASSSGGLSYEQYF. The rearrangement uses TRBV11-2 and TRBJ2-7, with 8 positions matching TRBD2. Germline V gene sequence: CDR1 SGHAT, CDR2 FQNNGV. The ends lost 4 bases at V and 0 bases at J; junction bases unmatched: 2. There are 14 residues in the CDR3.

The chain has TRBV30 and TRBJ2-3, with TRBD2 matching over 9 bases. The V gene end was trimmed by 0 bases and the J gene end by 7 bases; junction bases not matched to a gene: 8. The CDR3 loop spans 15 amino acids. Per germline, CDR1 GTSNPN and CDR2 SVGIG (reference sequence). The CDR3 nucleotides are TGTGCCTGGAGTGTAGCAGCGGGGGGATTCAATACGCAGTATTTT. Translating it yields CAWSVAAGGFNTQYF.

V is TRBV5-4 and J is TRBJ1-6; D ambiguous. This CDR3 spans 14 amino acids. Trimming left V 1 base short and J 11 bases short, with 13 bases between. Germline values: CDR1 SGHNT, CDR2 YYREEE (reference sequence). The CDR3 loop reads CASSLLGQRAPLHF. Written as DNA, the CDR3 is TGTGCCAGCAGCTTGCTTGGGCAGAGGGCACCCCTCCACTTT. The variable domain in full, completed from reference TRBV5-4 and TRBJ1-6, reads ETGVTQSPTHLIKTRGQQVTLRCSSQSGHNTVSWYQQALGQGPQFIFQYYREEENGRGNFPPRFSGLQFPNYSSELNVNALELDDSALYLCASSLLGQRAPLHFGNGTRLTVT.

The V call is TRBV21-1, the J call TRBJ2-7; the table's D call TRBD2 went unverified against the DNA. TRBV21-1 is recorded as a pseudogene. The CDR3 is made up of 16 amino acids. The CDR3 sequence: CASSKKGQSGAYEQYF. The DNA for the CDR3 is TGTGCCAGCAGCAAAAAAGGGCAGAGCGGAGCCTACGAGCAGTACTTC.

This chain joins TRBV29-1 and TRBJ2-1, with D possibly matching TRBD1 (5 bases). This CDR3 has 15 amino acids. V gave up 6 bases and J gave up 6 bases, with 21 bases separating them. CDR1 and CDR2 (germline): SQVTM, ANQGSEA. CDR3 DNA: TGCAGCGTCGCTAGACAGAGAACTGTCCGCAATGAGCAGTTCTTC. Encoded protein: CSVARQRTVRNEQFF.

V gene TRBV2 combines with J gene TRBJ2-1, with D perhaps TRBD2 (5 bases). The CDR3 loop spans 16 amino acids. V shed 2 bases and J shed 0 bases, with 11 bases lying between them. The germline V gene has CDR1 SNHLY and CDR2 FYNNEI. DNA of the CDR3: TGTGCCAGCAGTGAAAGCGGACTGGCCTCCTACAATGAGCAGTTCTTC. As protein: CASSESGLASYNEQFF.

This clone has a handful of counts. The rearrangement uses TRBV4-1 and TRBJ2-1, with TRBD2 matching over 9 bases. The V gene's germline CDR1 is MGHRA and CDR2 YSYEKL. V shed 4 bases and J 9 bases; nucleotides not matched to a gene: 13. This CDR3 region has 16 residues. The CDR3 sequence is CASSPRASPAGGEQFF. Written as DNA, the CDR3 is TGCGCCAGCAGCCCAAGAGCGTCCCCAGCGGGGGGTGAGCAGTTCTTC.

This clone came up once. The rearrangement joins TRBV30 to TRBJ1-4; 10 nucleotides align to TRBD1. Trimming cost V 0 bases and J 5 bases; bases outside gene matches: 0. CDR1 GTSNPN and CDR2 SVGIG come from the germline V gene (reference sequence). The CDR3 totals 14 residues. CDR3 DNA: TGTGCCTGGAGTGTGGACAGGGGGAATGAAAAACTGTTTTTT. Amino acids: CAWSVDRGNEKLFF.

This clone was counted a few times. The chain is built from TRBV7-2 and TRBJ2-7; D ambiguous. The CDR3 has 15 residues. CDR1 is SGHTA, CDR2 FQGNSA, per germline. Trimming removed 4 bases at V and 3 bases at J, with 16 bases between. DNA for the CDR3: TGTGCCAGCAGCTCCACCGGGTCGACGGACTACGAGCAGTACTTC. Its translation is CASSSTGSTDYEQYF.

The CDR3 loop is CASSFPGTSGGRYQETQYF. The CDR3 DNA reads TGTGCCAGCAGCTTCCCCGGGACTAGCGGGGGGAGGTACCAAGAGACCCAGTACTTC. The J gene is TRBJ2-5, the V gene TRBV5-4; TRBD2 matches at 15 bases. Trimming at V came to 2 bases and at J to 0 bases, leaving 8 bases not matched to a gene. Germline V gene data show CDR1 as SGHNT and CDR2 as YYREEE (reference sequence). The CDR3 is 19 residues long.

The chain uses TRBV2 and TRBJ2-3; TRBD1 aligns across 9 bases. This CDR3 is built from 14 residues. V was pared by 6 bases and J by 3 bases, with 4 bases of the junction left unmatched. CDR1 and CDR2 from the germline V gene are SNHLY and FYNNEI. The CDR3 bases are TGTGCCAGCAGCGGGACAGGGAAAACAGATACGCAGTATTTT. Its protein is CASSGTGKTDTQYF.

CDR3 sequence (DNA): TGCAGCGTTGCAGGACAGGGCCTGCGTGGAGCCCAGTACTTC. Its protein product is CSVAGQGLRGAQYF. This rearrangement joins TRBV29-1 to TRBJ2-5, with TRBD1 matching 8 bases. Trimming at V came to 4 bases and at J to 9 bases, leaving 13 bases not matched to a gene. Germline V gives CDR1 SQVTM, CDR2 ANQGSEA. This CDR3 is built from 14 residues.

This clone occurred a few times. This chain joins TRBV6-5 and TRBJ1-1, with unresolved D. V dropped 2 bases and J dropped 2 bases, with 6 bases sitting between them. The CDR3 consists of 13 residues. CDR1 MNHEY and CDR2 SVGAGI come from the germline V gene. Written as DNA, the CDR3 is TGTGCCAGCAGTTACGCTGGCAACACTGAAGCTTTCTTT. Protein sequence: CASSYAGNTEAFF.

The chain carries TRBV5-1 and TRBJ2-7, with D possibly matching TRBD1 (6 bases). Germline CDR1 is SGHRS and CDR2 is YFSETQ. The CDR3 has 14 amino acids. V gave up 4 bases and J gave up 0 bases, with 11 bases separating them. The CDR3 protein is CASSRDRSSYEQYF. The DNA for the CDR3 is TGCGCCAGCAGCCGAGACAGGAGCTCCTACGAGCAGTACTTC.

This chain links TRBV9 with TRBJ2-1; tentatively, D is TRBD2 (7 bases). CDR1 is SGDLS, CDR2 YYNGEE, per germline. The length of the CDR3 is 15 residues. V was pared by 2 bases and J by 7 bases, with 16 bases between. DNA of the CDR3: TGTGCCAGCAGCGTCCCCGGGGGGCGTACGAATGAGCAGTTCTTC. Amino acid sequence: CASSVPGGRTNEQFF.

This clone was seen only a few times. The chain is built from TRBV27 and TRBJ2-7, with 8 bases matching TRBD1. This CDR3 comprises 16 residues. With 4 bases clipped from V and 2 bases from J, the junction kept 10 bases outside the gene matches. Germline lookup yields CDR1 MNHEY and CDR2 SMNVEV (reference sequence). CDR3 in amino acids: CASSSRQGPTPYEQYF. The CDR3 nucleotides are TGTGCCAGCAGTTCCCGACAGGGGCCCACGCCCTACGAGCAGTACTTC.

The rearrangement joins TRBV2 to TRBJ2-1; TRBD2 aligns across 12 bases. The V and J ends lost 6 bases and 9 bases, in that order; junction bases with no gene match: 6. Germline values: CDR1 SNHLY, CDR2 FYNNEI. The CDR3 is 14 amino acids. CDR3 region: CASSGLAGSSEQFF. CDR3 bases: TGTGCCAGCAGCGGACTAGCGGGAAGTAGTGAGCAGTTCTTC.

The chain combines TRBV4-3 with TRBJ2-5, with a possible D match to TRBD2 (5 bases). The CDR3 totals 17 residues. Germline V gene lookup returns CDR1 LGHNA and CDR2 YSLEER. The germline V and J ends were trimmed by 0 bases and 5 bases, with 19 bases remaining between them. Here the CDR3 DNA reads TGCGCCAGCAGCCAAGATCTAAGTGGGCTAGCCGTGGAGACCCAGTACTTC. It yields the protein CASSQDLSGLAVETQYF.

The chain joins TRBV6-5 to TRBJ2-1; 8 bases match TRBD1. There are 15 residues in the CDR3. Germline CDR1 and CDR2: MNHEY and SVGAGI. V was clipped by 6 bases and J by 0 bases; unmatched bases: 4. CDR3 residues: CASSPGTGSYNEQFF. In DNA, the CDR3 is TGTGCCAGCAGCCCCGGGACAGGCTCCTACAATGAGCAGTTCTTC.